A single sample gave rise to the 30 T cell receptor beta chains below, sequenced in a study of cytomegalovirus exposure and HLA in healthy donors. Researchers ran the PCR with 60 Vbeta and 13 Jbeta primers. Repertoires were generated with immunoSEQ multiplex PCR, while TCRdb's copy carries only in-frame clones and drops some. Of around 140,000 clones listed, 76% are singletons. Sequenced input: PBMCs. These receptors originate from a female donor in good health and CMV-seropositive.

The chain uses TRBV18 and TRBJ2-7, with 8 nucleotides matching TRBD2. Germline V gene sequence: CDR1 KGHSH, CDR2 LQKENI. CDR3 length: 14 residues. V lost 6 bases, J lost 4 bases, and 8 bases stayed unmatched. The CDR3 DNA reads as TGTGCCAGCTCGCCCGGGAGGGCGGATTACGAGCAGTACTTC. Its protein is CASSPGRADYEQYF.

This clone was observed a few times. The CDR3 coding sequence is TGTGCCAGCAGGAATAGGGACAGAGCCTACGAGCAGTACTTC. This translates into CASRNRDRAYEQYF. V and J are TRBV2 and TRBJ2-7, with 7 bases identical to TRBD1. The V gene end was trimmed by 6 bases and the J gene end by 2 bases; junction bases not matched to a gene: 7. Germline CDR1 and CDR2: SNHLY and FYNNEI. This CDR3 spans 14 amino acids.

Notes on this clone: The same CDR3 also results from other DNA sequences found in this sample. The chain has TRBV29-1 and TRBJ2-7, with a possible D match to TRBD2 (6 bases). Germline lookup yields CDR1 SQVTM and CDR2 ANQGSEA. The ends were cut back, 4 bases at V and 2 bases at J, with 9 bases in the middle. This CDR3 is built from 12 residues. The CDR3 reads CSVAGGTYEQYF. The CDR3 nucleotides are TGCAGCGTTGCAGGCGGGACCTACGAGCAGTACTTC.

This clone showed up just a few times. CDR3: CASSYSPGGGQPQHF. The DNA of the CDR3 is TGTGCCAGCAGTTACTCGCCGGGGGGCGGTCAGCCCCAGCATTTT. This rearrangement joins TRBV6-5 to TRBJ1-5; possibly TRBD1 for D (6 bases). The V end was cut by 0 bases, the J end by 6 bases, with 12 bases between. The germline V gene has CDR1 MNHEY and CDR2 SVGAGI. The CDR3 has 15 residues.

This clone was detected only once. The rearrangement joins TRBV19 to TRBJ2-1, with 10 nucleotides matching TRBD1. The CDR3 has 16 amino acids. Unmatched junction bases numbered 10, after V lost 5 bases and J lost 6 bases. In germline, CDR1 is LNHDA, CDR2 SQIVND (reference sequence). Here the CDR3 DNA reads TGTGCCAGTAGTCTAGGACAGGGGGTCGTGGGCAATGAGCAGTTCTTC. This translates into CASSLGQGVVGNEQFF.

The chain joins TRBV9 to TRBJ2-7, with TRBD1 matching over 7 bases. The germline V gene has CDR1 SGDLS and CDR2 YYNGEE. This CDR3 spans 14 amino acids. V lost 4 bases, J lost 1 base, and 5 bases stayed unmatched. The CDR3 region is CASSSRQGSYEQYF. CDR3 coding DNA: TGTGCCAGCAGCTCGCGACAGGGATCCTACGAGCAGTACTTC.

V gene TRBV29-1 combines with J gene TRBJ1-2; D gene uncertain. The CDR3 runs 13 residues. V shed 1 base and J shed 3 bases, with 9 bases lying between them. From germline, CDR1 is SQVTM and CDR2 ANQGSEA. CDR3 amino acids: CSVEGNAYYGYTF. CDR3 bases: TGCAGCGTTGAAGGCAATGCGTACTATGGCTACACCTTC.

This clone has just one count. The chain has TRBV6-5 and TRBJ2-7, with D possibly matching TRBD2 (5 bases). The V gene's germline CDR1 is MNHEY and CDR2 SVGAGI. The CDR3 totals 13 residues. V was cut by 6 bases and J by 2 bases, with 11 bases left in between. The CDR3: CASSLAPPYEQYF. In DNA form, the CDR3 reads TGTGCCAGCAGCCTAGCTCCTCCCTACGAGCAGTACTTC.

This chain connects TRBV5-4 to TRBJ2-3, with D tentatively TRBD2 (7 bases). CDR3 length: 14 amino acids. Looked up from germline, CDR1 is SGHNT and CDR2 is YYREEE (reference sequence). V was clipped by 2 bases and J by 6 bases, with 13 bases between them. The CDR3 DNA reads TGTGCCAGCAGCTTCTCGGGGGGCCTCGATACGCAGTATTTT. Translation: CASSFSGGLDTQYF.

CDR3 DNA: TGTGCCAGCAGCCCGGGACAGGGTTACAATGAGCAGTTCTTC. Translation gives CASSPGQGYNEQFF. The chain links TRBV2 to TRBJ2-1, with 9 bases fitting TRBD1. Looked up from germline, CDR1 is SNHLY and CDR2 is FYNNEI. Trimming removed 6 bases from V and 4 bases from J; junction bases left unmatched: 4. The length of the CDR3 is 14 residues. The variable domain in full, completed from reference TRBV2 and TRBJ2-1, reads EPEVTQTPSHQVTQMGQEVILRCVPISNHLYFYWYRQILGQKVEFLVSFYNNEISEKSEIFDDQFSVERPDGSNFTLKIRSTKLEDSAMYFCASSPGQGYNEQFFGPGTRLTVL.

The rearrangement links TRBV28 to TRBJ1-1, with D uncertain. CDR3 size: 15 residues. Germline CDR1 reads MDHEN; CDR2 reads SYDVKM. V dropped 7 bases and J dropped 6 bases, with 21 bases sitting between them. The CDR3 spells CASTFPARGMAEAFF. In DNA form, the CDR3 reads TGTGCCAGCACTTTTCCCGCCCGCGGGATGGCTGAAGCTTTCTTT.

This chain uses TRBV19 with TRBJ2-7; D ambiguous. V lost 5 bases and J lost 1, with 9 bases in between. This CDR3 is 13 amino acids long. CDR1 and CDR2 (germline): LNHDA, SQIVND (reference sequence). CDR3 sequence reads: CASSLGSSYEQYF. The CDR3 DNA reads as TGTGCCAGTAGTTTGGGCAGTTCCTACGAGCAGTACTTC.

This clone was observed a handful of times. The CDR3 loop reads CASSSYTGELFF. CDR3 DNA: TGTGCCAGCAGCTCATACACCGGGGAGCTGTTTTTT. The V and J genes are TRBV7-2 and TRBJ2-2, with D hard to call. This CDR3 is built from 12 residues. The V gene's germline CDR1 is SGHTA and CDR2 FQGNSA. With 4 bases removed from V and 3 bases from J, the gap between germline ends came to 3 bases.

V and J are TRBV5-6 and TRBJ2-7; TRBD2 is a possible D gene (5 bases). The V end was cut by 7 bases, the J end by 4 bases, with 15 bases between. Germline V CDR1 and CDR2: SGHDT, YYEEEE. The CDR3 runs to 13 residues. The CDR3 here is CASQKLAPYEQYF. The CDR3 coding sequence is TGTGCCAGCCAGAAGCTAGCACCATACGAGCAGTACTTC.

CDR3 sequence reads: CASSFRGQGVSGNTIYF. The CDR3 DNA follows: TGTGCCAGCAGTTTCCGGGGACAGGGCGTCTCTGGAAACACCATATATTTT. The J gene is TRBJ1-3, the V gene TRBV28; 9 bases are a match to TRBD1. J was trimmed by 0 bases and V by 3 bases; bases with no gene match: 6. The V gene's germline CDR1 is MDHEN and CDR2 SYDVKM. The CDR3 length is 17 residues.

The chain combines TRBV5-1 with TRBJ2-7; 7 nucleotides line up with TRBD1. Trimming took 1 base from V and 3 from J; bases not matched to a gene: 7. Germline assignment: CDR1 SGHRS and CDR2 YFSETQ. The CDR3 is 15 residues long. For the CDR3, the DNA is TGCGCCAGCAGCTTGTCCGGGACAGACCTCTACGAGCAGTACTTC. As protein: CASSLSGTDLYEQYF.

As DNA, the CDR3 is TGCGCCAGCAGCTTGGAGCGACTGAACACTGAAGCTTTCTTT. Amino acids: CASSLERLNTEAFF. The rearrangement links TRBV5-1 to TRBJ1-1; no definite D call. Germline CDR1 is SGHRS and CDR2 is YFSETQ. With 0 bases removed from V and 0 bases from J, the gap between germline ends came to 6 bases. The CDR3 extends over 14 amino acids.

The table lists this clone with a count of one. This chain uses TRBV4-2 with TRBJ1-3; D is uncertain. The CDR3 length is 11 residues. The germline V gene encodes CDR1 LGHNA and CDR2 YNFKEQ. Trimming shortened V by 6 bases and J by 6 bases, and 6 bases separated the two germline ends. The CDR3 sequence is CASRLQNTIYF. Here the CDR3 DNA reads TGTGCCAGCAGACTCCAAAACACCATATATTTT.

The chain combines TRBV18 with TRBJ2-3, with 8 bases identical to TRBD1. Germline CDR1 is KGHSH and CDR2 is LQKENI. The CDR3 extends over 15 amino acids. V shed 2 bases, J shed 3 bases, and the junction held 4 bases outside the gene matches. The chain's CDR3 is CASSPSQGATDTQYF. The CDR3 DNA reads as TGTGCCAGCTCACCATCCCAGGGGGCAACAGATACGCAGTATTTT.

This chain uses TRBV4-2 with TRBJ2-1; 10 positions agree with TRBD2. Germline lookup yields CDR1 LGHNA and CDR2 YNFKEQ. J gave up 7 bases and V 0 bases, and 9 bases lay outside the gene matches. This CDR3 has 17 amino acids. The CDR3 DNA reads as TGTGCCAGCAGCCAAGATCCCCTAGCGGGAGTTAAGAATGAGCAGTTCTTC. This gives the protein CASSQDPLAGVKNEQFF.

J is TRBJ1-4 and V is TRBV28; 9 positions agree with TRBD1. The V segment lost 3 bases and the J segment 9 bases; nucleotides outside the gene matches: 23. CDR1 is MDHEN, CDR2 SYDVKM, per germline. The CDR3 loop spans 20 amino acids. The CDR3 DNA reads as TGTGCCAGCAGTTTGGCTGGGCGTGGCCGGGACAGGGACCCAAATCAAAAACTGTTTTTT. It translates to CASSLAGRGRDRDPNQKLFF.

In regard to this clone: This sample also contains other DNA sequences that code for the same CDR3. The gene calls are TRBV5-1 and TRBJ1-4; 11 nucleotides match TRBD1. The trim removed 4 bases at V and 6 bases at J, leaving 2 bases unmatched. This CDR3 is built from 14 residues. Germline V gene data show CDR1 as SGHRS and CDR2 as YFSETQ. The CDR3 region has the DNA TGCGCCAGCAGCCCGGGACAGGGGGATGAAAAACTGTTTTTT. Protein product: CASSPGQGDEKLFF.

CDR3 in DNA: TGTGCCAGCAGCTTAGTGGGACAGGGGCGCTACGAGCAGTACTTC. It translates to CASSLVGQGRYEQYF. The chain uses TRBV7-9 and TRBJ2-7; 10 bases align to TRBD1. Unmatched junction bases numbered 3, after V lost 1 base and J lost 3 bases. CDR3 length: 15 amino acids. Germline CDR1 and CDR2: SEHNR and FQNEAQ (reference sequence).

This clone appeared a single time. The V and J genes are TRBV5-6 and TRBJ1-2; D call uncertain. From germline, CDR1 is SGHDT and CDR2 YYEEEE. CDR3 size: 14 residues. V lost 5 bases, J lost 0 bases, and 11 bases lay in between. Here the CDR3 DNA reads TGTGCCAGCAGAAGACTAAACTCTAACTATGGCTACACCTTC. Its protein is CASRRLNSNYGYTF.

The CDR3 reads CASSVDLQNEQYF. DNA for the CDR3: TGTGCCAGCAGCGTAGATCTTCAGAACGAGCAGTACTTC. V and J are TRBV9 and TRBJ2-7; D not resolved. V was trimmed by 0 bases and J by 5 bases, leaving 9 bases between them. The CDR3 is 13 residues long. Per the germline V gene, CDR1 is SGDLS and CDR2 is YYNGEE.

This clone showed up just a few times. CDR3 amino acids: CARTTGNSYNSPLHF. The DNA for the CDR3 is TGTGCCAGGACCACAGGGAACTCCTATAATTCACCCCTCCACTTT. This sequence joins TRBV5-4 and TRBJ1-6; TRBD1 might be the D (6 bases). Germline values: CDR1 SGHNT, CDR2 YYREEE (reference sequence). Trimming removed 8 bases from V and 0 bases from J, with 12 bases in between. The CDR3 extends over 15 amino acids.

The chain couples TRBV6-5 to TRBJ1-2, with 12 nucleotides matching TRBD1. Looked up from germline, CDR1 is MNHEY and CDR2 is SVGAGI. This CDR3 contains 15 residues. J gave up 4 bases and V 6 bases, and 6 bases lay outside the gene matches. DNA of the CDR3: TGTGCCAGCAGGACCGGGACAGGGGGCGCCTATGGCTACACCTTC. It is translated as CASRTGTGGAYGYTF.

The J gene is TRBJ1-1, the V gene TRBV18, with D possibly being TRBD1 (5 bases). The V gene lost 6 bases and the J gene lost 1 base, with 15 bases spanning the gap. The CDR3 is made up of 15 amino acids. Per the germline V gene, CDR1 is KGHSH and CDR2 is LQKENI. In DNA, the CDR3 is TGTGCCAGCTCTCCGATCCAGCAGGGGAACACTGAAGCTTTCTTT. Amino acid sequence: CASSPIQQGNTEAFF.

J is TRBJ2-1 and V is TRBV7-9; D unclear. The V end was cut by 5 bases, the J end by 7 bases, with 30 bases between. Germline V lookup: CDR1 SEHNR, CDR2 FQNEAQ (reference sequence). The CDR3 runs to 19 residues. The CDR3 DNA is TGTGCCAGCAGCCACCGCACGTATACGAGCGCCCAGCGAGATAATGAGCAGTTCTTC. Translation: CASSHRTYTSAQRDNEQFF.

This chain's CDR3 is CASSQDNGLNEQFF. Here the CDR3 DNA reads TGCGCCAGCAGCCAAGATAACGGGTTAAATGAGCAGTTCTTC. The rearrangement joins TRBV4-1 to TRBJ2-1; D call uncertain. Germline CDR1 is MGHRA and CDR2 is YSYEKL. The CDR3 covers 14 residues. V was clipped by 0 bases and J by 7 bases, with 10 bases between them.